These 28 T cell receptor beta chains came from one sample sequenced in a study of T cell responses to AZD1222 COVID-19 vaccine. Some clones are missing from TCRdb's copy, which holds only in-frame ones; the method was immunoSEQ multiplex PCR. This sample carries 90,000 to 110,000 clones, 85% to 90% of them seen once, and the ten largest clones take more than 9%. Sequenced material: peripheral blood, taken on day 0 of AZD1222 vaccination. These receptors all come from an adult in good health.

The CDR3 here is CASSVVGSGFNTGELFF. DNA of the CDR3: TGTGCCAGCAGCGTAGTAGGTAGCGGGTTCAACACCGGGGAGCTGTTTTTT. The chain carries TRBV9 and TRBJ2-2; 7 bases fit TRBD2. CDR1 is SGDLS, CDR2 YYNGEE, per germline. Trimming took 0 bases from V and 2 from J; bases not matched to a gene: 7. The CDR3 length is 17 residues.

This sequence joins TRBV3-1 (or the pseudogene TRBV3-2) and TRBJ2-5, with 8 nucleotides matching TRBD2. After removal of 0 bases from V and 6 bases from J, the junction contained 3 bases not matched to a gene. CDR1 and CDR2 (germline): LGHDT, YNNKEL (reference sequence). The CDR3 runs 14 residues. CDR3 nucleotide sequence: TGTGCCAGCAGCCAAGACCCTAGCGGGCAGACCCAGTACTTC. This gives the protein CASSQDPSGQTQYF.

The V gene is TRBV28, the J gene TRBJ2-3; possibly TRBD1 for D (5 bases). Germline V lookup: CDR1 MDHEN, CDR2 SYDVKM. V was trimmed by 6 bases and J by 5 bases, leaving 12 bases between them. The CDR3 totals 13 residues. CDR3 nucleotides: TGTGCCAGCAGCCCTCCAGGGCAAGATACGCAGTATTTT. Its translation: CASSPPGQDTQYF.

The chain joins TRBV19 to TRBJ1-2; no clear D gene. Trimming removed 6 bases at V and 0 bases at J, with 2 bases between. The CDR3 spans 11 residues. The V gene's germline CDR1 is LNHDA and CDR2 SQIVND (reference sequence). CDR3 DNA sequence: TGTGCCAGTAGAACTAACTATGGCTACACCTTC. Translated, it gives CASRTNYGYTF.

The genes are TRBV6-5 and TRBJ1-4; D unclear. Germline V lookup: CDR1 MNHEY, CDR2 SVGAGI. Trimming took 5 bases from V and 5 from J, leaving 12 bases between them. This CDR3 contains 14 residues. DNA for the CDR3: TGTGCCAGCAGTACCGGATGGAGGAATGAAAAACTGTTTTTT. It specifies CASSTGWRNEKLFF.

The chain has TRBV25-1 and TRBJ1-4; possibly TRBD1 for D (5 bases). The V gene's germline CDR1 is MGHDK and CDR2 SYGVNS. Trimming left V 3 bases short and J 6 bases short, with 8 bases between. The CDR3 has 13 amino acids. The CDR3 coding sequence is TGTGCCAGCAGTGACAGCAGGGATGAAAAACTGTTTTTT. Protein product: CASSDSRDEKLFF. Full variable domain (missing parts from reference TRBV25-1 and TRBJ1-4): EADIYQTPRYLVIGTGKKITLECSQTMGHDKMYWYQQDPGMELHLIHYSYGVNSTEKGDLSSESTVSRIRTEHFPLTLESARPSHTSQYLCASSDSRDEKLFFGSGTQLSVL.

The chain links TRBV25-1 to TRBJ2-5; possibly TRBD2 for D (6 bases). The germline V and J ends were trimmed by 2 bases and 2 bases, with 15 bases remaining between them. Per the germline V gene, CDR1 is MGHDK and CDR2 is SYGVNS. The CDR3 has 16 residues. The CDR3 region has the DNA TGTGCCAGCAGTGAAGACCCCCTCAGCGGGCAAGAGACCCAGTACTTC. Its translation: CASSEDPLSGQETQYF.

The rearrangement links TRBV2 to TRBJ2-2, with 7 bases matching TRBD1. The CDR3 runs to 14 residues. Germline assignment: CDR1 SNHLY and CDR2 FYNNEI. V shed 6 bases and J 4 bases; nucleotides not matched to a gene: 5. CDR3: CASRDRVGTGELFF. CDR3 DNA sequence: TGTGCCAGCAGAGACAGGGTCGGCACCGGGGAGCTGTTTTTT.

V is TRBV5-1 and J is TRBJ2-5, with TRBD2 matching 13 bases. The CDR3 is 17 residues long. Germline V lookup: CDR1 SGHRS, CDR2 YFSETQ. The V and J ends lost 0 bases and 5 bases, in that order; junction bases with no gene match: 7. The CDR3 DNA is TGCGCCAGCAGCTTGGGTTCTGGACTAGCGGGAGCGGAGACCCAGTACTTC. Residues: CASSLGSGLAGAETQYF.

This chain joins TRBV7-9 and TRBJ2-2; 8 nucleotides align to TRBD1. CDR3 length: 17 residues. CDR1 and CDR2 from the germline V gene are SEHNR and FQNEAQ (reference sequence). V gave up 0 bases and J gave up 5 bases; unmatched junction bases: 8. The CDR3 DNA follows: TGTGCCAGCAGCTTAGCCCTCGGACAGGGTGGAACCGGGGAGCTGTTTTTT. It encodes CASSLALGQGGTGELFF.

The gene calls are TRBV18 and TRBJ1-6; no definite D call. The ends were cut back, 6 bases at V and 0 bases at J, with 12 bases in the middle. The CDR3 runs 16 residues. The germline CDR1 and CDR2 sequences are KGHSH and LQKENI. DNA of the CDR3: TGTGCCAGCTCCCCCACAAAGAGCTCCTATAATTCACCCCTCCACTTT. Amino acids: CASSPTKSSYNSPLHF. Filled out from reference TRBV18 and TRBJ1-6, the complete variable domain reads NAGVMQNPRHLVRRRGQEARLRCSPMKGHSHVYWYRQLPEEGLKFMVYLQKENIIDESGMPKERFSAEFPKEGPSILRIQQVVRGDSAAYFCASSPTKSSYNSPLHFGNGTRLTVT.

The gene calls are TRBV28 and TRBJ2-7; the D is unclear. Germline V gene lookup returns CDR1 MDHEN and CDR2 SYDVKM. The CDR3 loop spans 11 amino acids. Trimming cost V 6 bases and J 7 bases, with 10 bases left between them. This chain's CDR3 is CASSGPREQYF. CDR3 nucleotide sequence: TGTGCCAGCAGCGGCCCTAGGGAGCAGTACTTC.

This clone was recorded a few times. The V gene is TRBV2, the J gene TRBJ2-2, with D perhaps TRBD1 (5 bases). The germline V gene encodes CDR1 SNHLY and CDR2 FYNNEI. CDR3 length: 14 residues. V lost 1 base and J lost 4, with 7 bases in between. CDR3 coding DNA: TGTGCCAGCAGTGAAGTCAGGGTCACCGGGGAGCTGTTTTTT. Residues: CASSEVRVTGELFF.

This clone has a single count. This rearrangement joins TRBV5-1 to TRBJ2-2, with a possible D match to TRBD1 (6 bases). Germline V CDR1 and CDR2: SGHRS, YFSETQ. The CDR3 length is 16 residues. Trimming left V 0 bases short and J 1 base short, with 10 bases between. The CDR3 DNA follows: TGCGCCAGCAGCTTGGAAGAGACAGGGAACACCGGGGAGCTGTTTTTT. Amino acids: CASSLEETGNTGELFF.

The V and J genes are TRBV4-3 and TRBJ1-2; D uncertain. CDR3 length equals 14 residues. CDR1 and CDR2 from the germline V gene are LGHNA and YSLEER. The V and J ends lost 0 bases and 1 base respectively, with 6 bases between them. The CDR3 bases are TGCGCCAGCAGCCAAGATTTCGGTAACTATGGCTACACCTTC. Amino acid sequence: CASSQDFGNYGYTF.

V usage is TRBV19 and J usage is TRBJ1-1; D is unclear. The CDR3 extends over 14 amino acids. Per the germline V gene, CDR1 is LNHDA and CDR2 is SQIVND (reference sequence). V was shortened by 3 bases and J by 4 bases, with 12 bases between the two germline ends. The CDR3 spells CASSIQIQSTEAFF. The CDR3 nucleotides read TGTGCCAGTAGTATCCAAATCCAAAGCACTGAAGCTTTCTTT.

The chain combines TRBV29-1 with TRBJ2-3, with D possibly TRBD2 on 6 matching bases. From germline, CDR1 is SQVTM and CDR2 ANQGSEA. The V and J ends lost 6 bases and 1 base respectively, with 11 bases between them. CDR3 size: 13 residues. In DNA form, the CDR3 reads TGCAGCGTAGGAGGGCCTGGCACAGATACGCAGTATTTT. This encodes CSVGGPGTDTQYF.

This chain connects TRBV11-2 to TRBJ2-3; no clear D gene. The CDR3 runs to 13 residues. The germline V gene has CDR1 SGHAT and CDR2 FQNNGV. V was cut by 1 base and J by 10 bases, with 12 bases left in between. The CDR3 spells CASSLGEAGAQYF. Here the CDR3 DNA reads TGTGCCAGCAGCTTAGGGGAAGCCGGAGCGCAGTATTTT.

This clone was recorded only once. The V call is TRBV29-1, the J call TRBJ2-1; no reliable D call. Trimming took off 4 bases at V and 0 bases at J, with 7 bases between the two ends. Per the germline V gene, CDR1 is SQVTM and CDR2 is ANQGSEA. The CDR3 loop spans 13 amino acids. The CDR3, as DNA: TGCAGCGTTGGGCTCAGCTCCTACAATGAGCAGTTCTTC. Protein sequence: CSVGLSSYNEQFF.

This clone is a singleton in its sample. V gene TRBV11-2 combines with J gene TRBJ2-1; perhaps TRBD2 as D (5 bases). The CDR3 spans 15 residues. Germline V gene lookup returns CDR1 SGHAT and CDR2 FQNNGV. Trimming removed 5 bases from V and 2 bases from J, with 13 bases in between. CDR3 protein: CASSRSGTTYNEQFF. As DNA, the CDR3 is TGTGCCAGCAGCCGCAGCGGAACGACCTACAATGAGCAGTTCTTC.

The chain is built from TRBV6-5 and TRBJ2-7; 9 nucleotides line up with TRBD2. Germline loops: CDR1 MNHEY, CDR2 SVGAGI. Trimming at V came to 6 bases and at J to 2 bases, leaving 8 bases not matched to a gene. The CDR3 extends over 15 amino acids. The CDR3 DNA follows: TGTGCCAGCAGCGCCCCGAGCGGGAGGACCTACGAGCAGTACTTC. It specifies CASSAPSGRTYEQYF.

The CDR3 region is CASGLGGDTDTQYF. DNA for the CDR3: TGTGCCAGCGGACTGGGTGGGGACACAGATACGCAGTATTTT. This chain links TRBV3-1 (or the pseudogene TRBV3-2) with TRBJ2-3; D possibly corresponds to TRBD2 (5 bases). The V end lost 8 bases, the J end lost 2 bases, and 14 bases lay between the germline ends. This CDR3 is 14 amino acids long. Germline CDR1 is LGHDT and CDR2 is YNNKEL (reference sequence).

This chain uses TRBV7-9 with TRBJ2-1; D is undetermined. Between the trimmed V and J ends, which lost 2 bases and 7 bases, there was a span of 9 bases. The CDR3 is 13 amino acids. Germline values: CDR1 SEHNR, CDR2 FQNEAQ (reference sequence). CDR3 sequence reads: CASSLLVSNEQFF. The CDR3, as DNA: TGTGCCAGCAGCTTACTGGTTTCAAATGAGCAGTTCTTC.

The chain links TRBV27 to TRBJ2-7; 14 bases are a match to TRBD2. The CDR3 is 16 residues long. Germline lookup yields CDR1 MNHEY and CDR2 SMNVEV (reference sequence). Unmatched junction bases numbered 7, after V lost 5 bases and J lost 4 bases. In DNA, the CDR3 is TGTGCCAGCAGTCTCGTTGGGACTAGCGGGAGTTACGAGCAGTACTTC. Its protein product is CASSLVGTSGSYEQYF.

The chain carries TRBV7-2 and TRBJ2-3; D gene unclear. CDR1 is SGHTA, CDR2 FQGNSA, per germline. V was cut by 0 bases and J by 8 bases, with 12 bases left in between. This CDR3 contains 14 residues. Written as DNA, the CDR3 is TGTGCCAGCAGCTTAGCCCGGCTCCATCCTACGCAGTATTTT. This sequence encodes CASSLARLHPTQYF.

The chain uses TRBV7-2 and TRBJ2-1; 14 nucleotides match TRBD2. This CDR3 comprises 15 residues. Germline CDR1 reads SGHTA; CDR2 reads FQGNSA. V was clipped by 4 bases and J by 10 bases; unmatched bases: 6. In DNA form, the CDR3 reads TGTGCCAGCAGCTCGGGACTAGCGGGAGCGGGAGAGCAGTTCTTC. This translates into CASSSGLAGAGEQFF.

The CDR3 coding sequence is TGTGCCAGTAGAAGGCAGGGGGCCTCAGCTAACTATGGCTACACCTTC. Translating it yields CASRRQGASANYGYTF. The V gene is TRBV19, the J gene TRBJ1-2; 8 nucleotides align to TRBD1. CDR1 and CDR2 from the germline V gene are LNHDA and SQIVND (reference sequence). The CDR3 has 16 amino acids. V shed 6 bases, J shed 0 bases, and the junction held 9 bases outside the gene matches.

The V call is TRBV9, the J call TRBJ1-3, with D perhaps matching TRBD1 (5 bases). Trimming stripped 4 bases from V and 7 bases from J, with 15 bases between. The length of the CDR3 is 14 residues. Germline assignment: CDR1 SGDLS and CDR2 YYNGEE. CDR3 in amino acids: CASSPEGVGNTIYF. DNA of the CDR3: TGTGCCAGCAGCCCAGAAGGGGTCGGGAACACCATATATTTT.